Sequencing of this T cell receptor (beta chain) was carried out in a study of T cells in localized non-small cell lung cancer. Notes on the study in general: Peak T cell clonality was found in uninvolved adjacent lung, exceeding tumor. Analysis by sequencing included only one tumor region, so heterogeneity remains possible.

This clone was seen a single time. Its antigen is currently unknown. Clones were read by immunoSEQ multiplex PCR, and TCRdb kept only the in-frame ones, dropping some. The profile shows around 18,000 clones, roughly four fifths of them singletons. Sequenced material: peripheral blood, taken before any cancer treatment. This clonotype was sampled from an older female donor with stage I lung adenocarcinoma.

The DNA of the CDR3 is TGTGCCAGCAGCCAGCTTGGACAGGGATCCTACAATGAGCAGTTCTTC. It encodes CASSQLGQGSYNEQFF. This rearrangement joins TRBV4-2 to TRBJ2-1, with TRBD1 matching over 8 bases. CDR3 size: 16 residues. Germline assignment: CDR1 LGHNA and CDR2 YNFKEQ. V shed 3 bases, J shed 1 base, and the junction held 5 bases outside the gene matches.